This T cell receptor (beta chain) was recovered during a study of Graves' ophthalmopathy and Graves' hyperthyroidism. The germline V gene encodes CDR1 MNHNS and CDR2 SASEGT. V was pared by 2 bases and J by 2 bases, with 12 bases between. CDR3 length equals 15 residues. Amplification targeted the TCR beta CDR3 regions, with RNA transcripts as the source material. The first-round RT-PCR employed HTBI primers together with the Qiagen OneStep RT-PCR kit. A multiplex PCR was then performed as the second round. TCRdb re-derived calls from the multiplex PCR reads in MiXCR, one entry per CDR3 protein. The sample has 300,000 to 350,000 distinct CDR3 sequences, roughly 17% seen once. Out of around 10 ml of fresh peripheral blood, PBMCs were obtained.

The chain links TRBV6-1 to TRBJ1-2, with D maybe TRBD1 (5 bases). This clonotype originated in an adult man with Graves' ophthalmopathy. The specimen was peripheral blood. CDR3 sequence reads: CASSESAGENYGYTF. CDR3 bases: TGTGCCAGCAGTGAAAGTGCGGGGGAAAACTATGGCTACACCTTC.